One and the same sample provided the 5 T cell receptor beta chains below, sequenced in a study of T cell responses to AZD1222 COVID-19 vaccine. This table comes from immunoSEQ multiplex PCR, and its TCRdb copy is limited to in-frame clones, with some not included. This table has about 86,000 clones, roughly nine tenths appearing once. Source: peripheral blood, taken on day 0 of AZD1222 vaccination. The receptors were sampled from an adult in good health.

The V and J genes are TRBV3-1 (or the pseudogene TRBV3-2) and TRBJ2-7; TRBD2 aligns across 9 bases. This CDR3 spans 16 amino acids. The germline V gene has CDR1 LGHDT and CDR2 YNNKEL (reference sequence). With 1 base clipped from V and 4 bases from J, the junction kept 8 bases outside the gene matches. CDR3 in amino acids: CASSQGGLAGTYEQYF. The CDR3 DNA reads TGTGCCAGCAGCCAAGGTGGTCTAGCGGGAACATACGAGCAGTACTTC.

The J gene is TRBJ1-5, the V gene TRBV7-2; tentatively, D is TRBD1 (5 bases). The germline V gene has CDR1 SGHTA and CDR2 FQGNSA. Trimming pared 2 bases from V and 0 bases from J, leaving 8 bases between. This CDR3 spans 15 amino acids. CDR3 sequence: CASSLSTDSNQPQHF. In DNA, the CDR3 is TGTGCCAGCAGCTTATCGACAGATAGCAATCAGCCCCAGCATTTT.

The chain carries TRBV15 and TRBJ1-2; possible D gene TRBD1, 5 bases. Germline-derived CDR1 and CDR2 are LNHNV and YYDKDF (reference sequence). The CDR3 runs to 15 residues. V was trimmed by 0 bases and J by 10 bases, leaving 18 bases between them. The CDR3 region is CATSRDGAAREVYTF. The CDR3 DNA follows: TGTGCCACCAGCAGAGATGGGGCAGCCAGGGAAGTCTACACCTTC.

This rearrangement joins TRBV11-2 to TRBJ2-3; D remains ambiguous. Deletions cut 4 bases from V and 10 bases from J, with 12 bases between. The CDR3 spans 12 residues. The V gene's germline CDR1 is SGHAT and CDR2 FQNNGV. The CDR3 DNA sequence: TGTGCCAGCAGCTCCTCCCTGTTTCCGCAGTATTTT. It encodes CASSSSLFPQYF.

The CDR3 loop reads CASSEDRPEFYGYTF. DNA for the CDR3: TGTGCCAGCTCAGAGGACAGGCCCGAGTTCTATGGCTACACCTTC. The chain has TRBV18 and TRBJ1-2; 7 bases are shared with TRBD1. Per the germline V gene, CDR1 is KGHSH and CDR2 is LQKENI. This CDR3 comprises 15 residues. Trimming took 5 bases from V and 4 from J; bases not matched to a gene: 10.